Each of the 18 T cell receptor beta chains below was sequenced from the same sample in a study of sequential checkpoint blockade in melanoma. Sample treatment: randomized to nivolumab then ipilimumab (arm A) or the reverse (arm B). Repertoires were generated with immunoSEQ multiplex PCR, while TCRdb's copy carries only in-frame clones and drops some. This table has about 26,000 clones, about three quarters appearing once. Sequences were derived from CD8+ T cells sorted from blood (inferred from file names), sampled from a patient given nivolumab and ipilimumab in sequence. The receptors come from a human donor with melanoma.

The chain employs TRBV14 and TRBJ2-1; D is undetermined. Trimming pared 0 bases from V and 6 bases from J, leaving 12 bases between. From germline, CDR1 is SGHDN and CDR2 FVKESK. There are 15 residues in the CDR3. DNA of the CDR3: TGTGCCAGCAGCCAAGACCCCCCGGGTCCCAATGAGCAGTTCTTC. This encodes CASSQDPPGPNEQFF.

This clone was detected once. This chain uses TRBV4-1 with TRBJ2-1; TRBD1 matches 7 bases. The trim removed 7 bases at V and 7 bases at J, leaving 13 bases unmatched. Per germline, CDR1 MGHRA and CDR2 YSYEKL. This CDR3 has 15 amino acids. CDR3 bases: TGCGCCAGCACCCCCGAGAGGGGGCTTGGGAATGAGCAGTTCTTC. Amino acids: CASTPERGLGNEQFF.

There are a few counts of this clone. CDR3 region: CASWRPAGGNPNTGELFF. In DNA, the CDR3 is TGTGCCAGCTGGAGGCCAGCGGGAGGTAACCCGAACACCGGGGAGCTGTTTTTT. The chain links TRBV9 to TRBJ2-2, with TRBD2 matching over 9 bases. CDR1 is SGDLS, CDR2 YYNGEE, per germline. Trimming removed 7 bases from V and 0 bases from J; junction bases left unmatched: 13. This CDR3 is built from 18 residues.

The chain combines TRBV28 with TRBJ1-5; 9 nucleotides match TRBD1. Germline assignment: CDR1 MDHEN and CDR2 SYDVKM. The CDR3 has 17 amino acids. Germline trimming cut 5 bases from V and 0 bases from J; bases unmatched to any gene: 8. CDR3 in amino acids: CASSGDRGFFSNQPQHF. The CDR3 DNA follows: TGTGCCAGCAGTGGAGACAGGGGGTTTTTTAGCAATCAGCCCCAGCATTTT.

This chain uses TRBV9 with TRBJ1-2; possible D gene TRBD1, 5 bases. The germline V gene has CDR1 SGDLS and CDR2 YYNGEE. The CDR3 sequence is 15 residues long. The V gene lost 6 bases and the J gene lost 6 bases, with 21 bases spanning the gap. DNA of the CDR3: TGTGCCAGCAACCCCTCGGGCAGGGACTCGGATGGCTACACCTTC. Residues: CASNPSGRDSDGYTF. The entire variable domain, with the rest obtained from reference TRBV9 and TRBJ1-2, is as follows: DSGVTQTPKHLITATGQRVTLRCSPRSGDLSVYWYQQSLDQGLQFLIQYYNGEERAKGNILERFSAQQFPDLHSELNLSSLELGDSALYFCASNPSGRDSDGYTFGSGTRLTVV.

This rearrangement joins TRBV7-9 to TRBJ2-5, with D possibly being TRBD1 (5 bases). The better agreement between TRBJ2-7 and the DNA end casts doubt on the J call. CDR1 and CDR2 from the germline V gene are SEHNR and FQNEAQ (reference sequence). The CDR3 totals 15 residues. CDR3 coding DNA: TGTGCCAGCAGCTCGCTCTTATGGACAACCTACGAGCAGTACTTC. It encodes CASSSLLWTTYEQYF.

This chain links TRBV6-1 with TRBJ2-7, with 9 positions matching TRBD1. This CDR3 comprises 14 residues. J lost 12 bases, V lost 5 bases, and 14 bases had no gene match. Germline V gene lookup returns CDR1 MNHNS and CDR2 SASEGT. Here the CDR3 DNA reads TGTGCCAGCAGTTTACTAGGTCCGGGACAGGGTGCGTACTTC. It codes for CASSLLGPGQGAYF.

The V gene is TRBV7-3, the J gene TRBJ2-1; the D is unclear. V was pared by 5 bases and J by 6 bases, with 5 bases between. The CDR3 is made up of 11 amino acids. Germline CDR1 SGHTA, CDR2 FQGTGA. CDR3 coding DNA: TGTGCCAGCAGCCTAGGCAATGAGCAGTTCTTC. Translation gives CASSLGNEQFF.

The chain joins TRBV4-3 to TRBJ2-1; TRBD2 agrees at 8 bases. Germline values: CDR1 LGHNA, CDR2 YSLEER. The CDR3 totals 16 residues. Trimming at V came to 3 bases and at J to 2 bases, leaving 6 bases not matched to a gene. The CDR3 DNA reads as TGCGCCAGCAGCCATGCTGGGCGGGGGGCCTACAATGAGCAGTTCTTC. Translation gives CASSHAGRGAYNEQFF.

J is TRBJ1-1 and V is TRBV6-5; D is ambiguous. The CDR3 contains 12 residues. The germline CDR1 and CDR2 sequences are MNHEY and SVGAGI. Trimming pared 7 bases from V and 3 bases from J, leaving 9 bases between. This CDR3 is CASISEDTEAFF. The CDR3 DNA reads TGTGCCAGCATCTCGGAGGACACTGAAGCTTTCTTT.

The chain links TRBV2 to TRBJ2-7; 10 positions match TRBD2. CDR3 length equals 14 residues. The germline V gene has CDR1 SNHLY and CDR2 FYNNEI. Losses at the gene ends were 5 bases for V and 2 bases for J; bases not matched to a gene: 3. CDR3 amino acids: CASSRSGGPYEQYF. The CDR3 DNA reads TGTGCCAGCAGTCGTAGCGGGGGGCCCTACGAGCAGTACTTC. The variable domain in full, completed from reference TRBV2 and TRBJ2-7, reads EPEVTQTPSHQVTQMGQEVILRCVPISNHLYFYWYRQILGQKVEFLVSFYNNEISEKSEIFDDQFSVERPDGSNFTLKIRSTKLEDSAMYFCASSRSGGPYEQYFGPGTRLTVT.

The chain combines TRBV13 with TRBJ2-7, with 11 bases that match TRBD1. This CDR3 comprises 14 residues. Unmatched junction bases numbered 8, after V lost 7 bases and J lost 6 bases. Germline loops: CDR1 PRHDT, CDR2 FYEKMQ (reference sequence). CDR3 residues: CASTPGQGGLEQYF. The CDR3 bases are TGTGCCAGCACCCCGGGACAGGGGGGTCTCGAGCAGTACTTC. The full variable domain, rest sourced from reference TRBV13 and TRBJ2-7, is AAGVIQSPRHLIKEKRETATLKCYPIPRHDTVYWYQQGPGQDPQFLISFYEKMQSDKGSIPDRFSAQQFSDYHSELNMSSLELGDSALYFCASTPGQGGLEQYFGPGTRLTVT.

Note on this clone: At one of its ends the junction is not consistent with the germline gene, which may arise from a read error. The rearrangement links TRBV27 to TRBJ2-7; a possible D gene is TRBD1 (6 bases). The CDR3 consists of 13 residues. CDR1 is MNHEY, CDR2 SMNVEV, per germline (reference sequence). In DNA, the CDR3 is TGTGCCAGCAGCTTATACAGGGCGGGTGAGCAGTACTTC. This sequence encodes CASSLYRAGEQYF.

The chain recombines TRBV6-6 with TRBJ2-1; D is uncertain. This CDR3 is 14 amino acids long. The V gene lost 6 bases and the J gene lost 7 bases, with 16 bases spanning the gap. CDR1 is MNHNY and CDR2 is SVGAGI in the germline V gene (reference sequence). The CDR3 bases are TGTGCCAGCAGCCTAAGCCCCGAAATAAATGAGCAGTTCTTC. Amino acids: CASSLSPEINEQFF.

The chain combines TRBV28 with TRBJ2-7; TRBD1 matches at 8 bases. CDR1 is MDHEN, CDR2 SYDVKM, per germline. This CDR3 is 14 amino acids long. V lost 5 bases to trimming and J lost 2 bases; unmatched junction nucleotides: 5. CDR3 in amino acids: CASSRTGRTYEQYF. The DNA for the CDR3 is TGTGCCAGCAGTCGGACAGGGAGAACCTACGAGCAGTACTTC.

This clone has just one count. The chain couples TRBV2 to TRBJ2-7, with 7 bases fitting TRBD1. Germline CDR1 is SNHLY and CDR2 is FYNNEI. The CDR3 has 12 amino acids. V shed 6 bases, J shed 5 bases, and the junction held 4 bases outside the gene matches. The CDR3 loop reads CASRDRSHEQYF. The CDR3 DNA reads TGTGCCAGCAGGGACAGGTCCCACGAGCAGTACTTC. Complete variable domain (other parts from reference TRBV2 and TRBJ2-7): EPEVTQTPSHQVTQMGQEVILRCVPISNHLYFYWYRQILGQKVEFLVSFYNNEISEKSEIFDDQFSVERPDGSNFTLKIRSTKLEDSAMYFCASRDRSHEQYFGPGTRLTVT.

This sequence joins TRBV27 and TRBJ2-7, with D perhaps matching TRBD1 (6 bases). The CDR3 consists of 12 residues. CDR1 and CDR2 (germline): MNHEY, SMNVEV (reference sequence). Trimming shortened V by 5 bases and J by 5 bases, and 10 bases separated the two germline ends. For the CDR3, the DNA is TGTGCCAGCAGTCCTACAGGGAACGAGCAGTACTTC. This encodes CASSPTGNEQYF.

The chain couples TRBV4-2 to TRBJ2-1, with TRBD2 matching over 8 bases. CDR3 size: 16 residues. The germline CDR1 and CDR2 sequences are LGHNA and YNFKEQ. Trimming cost V 1 base and J 2 bases; bases outside gene matches: 4. The CDR3 loop is CASSQALAGPYNEQFF. CDR3 DNA: TGTGCCAGCAGCCAAGCCCTAGCGGGCCCCTACAATGAGCAGTTCTTC.